This TCR beta chain was identified during a study of cytomegalovirus exposure and HLA in healthy donors. Primers: 60 Vbeta forward and 13 Jbeta reverse. The protocol was immunoSEQ multiplex PCR, while the TCRdb copy is restricted to in-frame clones and leaves out a portion. The profile shows about 15,000 clones, 55% to 75% of them singletons. The CDR3 spans 15 residues. CDR1 and CDR2 from the germline V gene are LGHNA and YNFKEQ. V lost 4 bases to trimming and J lost 2 bases, with 12 bases between them. This clone occurred a few times. The specimen was PBMCs. The chain recombines TRBV4-2 with TRBJ1-3, with a possible D match to TRBD1 (6 bases). This sequence originates from a woman aged 50 to 65 in good health and CMV-seropositive. CDR3 sequence (DNA): TGTGCCAGCAGCCCACAGGGCTATACTGGAAACACCATATATTTT. Its protein product is CASSPQGYTGNTIYF.